These 29 T cell receptor beta chains were sequenced from one sample in a study of CD8 T cells in Susac syndrome. Random hexamers were used to reverse transcribe an amount of about 0.45 to 1 ug RNA. TCRdb passed the immunoSEQ multiplex PCR reads through MiXCR, listing each CDR3 protein once. The data contain around 81,000 distinct CDR3 sequences, 94% of them singletons. Sequenced material: CD8+ T cells from PBMCs. These receptors were collected from a human donor with Susac syndrome.

The rearrangement joins TRBV29-1 to TRBJ1-2; TRBD1 matches 12 bases. The CDR3 extends over 13 amino acids. CDR1 is SQVTM and CDR2 is ANQGSEA in the germline V gene. The junction had 4 bases not matched to a gene; V was cut back by 7 bases and J by 4 bases. In nucleotides, the CDR3 is TGCAGCGGTGGGACAGGGGGCGTCTATGGCTACACCTTC. Translated, it gives CSGGTGGVYGYTF.

This clonotype was detected once. The chain recombines TRBV20-1 with TRBJ2-7, with a possible D match to TRBD2 (6 bases). V was pared by 6 bases and J by 0 bases, with 12 bases between. From germline, CDR1 is DFQATT and CDR2 SNEGSKA (reference sequence). CDR3 length equals 13 residues. The CDR3 loop is CSANGGPSYEQYF. The CDR3, as DNA: TGCAGTGCGAACGGGGGTCCCTCCTACGAGCAGTACTTC.

The chain joins TRBV6-5 to TRBJ2-1, with D uncertain. CDR1 is MNHEY and CDR2 is SVGAGI in the germline V gene. Deletions cut 0 bases from V and 5 bases from J, with 8 bases between. This CDR3 is 14 amino acids long. CDR3 DNA sequence: TGTGCCAGCAGTTACTCTGGCCAAAACAATGAGCAGTTCTTC. Translation gives CASSYSGQNNEQFF.

The chain combines TRBV7-9 with TRBJ2-5, with 8 nucleotides matching TRBD2. The germline CDR1 and CDR2 sequences are SEHNR and FQNEAQ (reference sequence). The CDR3 sequence is 13 residues long. Trimming removed 8 bases from V and 5 bases from J; junction bases left unmatched: 7. DNA of the CDR3: TGTGCCAGCCGGACTAGCTTGGTGGAGACCCAGTACTTC. Its protein is CASRTSLVETQYF.

The chain joins TRBV5-6 to TRBJ2-7; D possibly corresponds to TRBD2 (6 bases). This CDR3 has 12 residues. V was cut by 1 base and J by 6 bases, with 8 bases left in between. Germline loops: CDR1 SGHDT, CDR2 YYEEEE. CDR3 region: CASSLRGFEQYF. CDR3 sequence (DNA): TGTGCCAGCAGCTTGCGGGGGTTCGAGCAGTACTTC.

The chain combines TRBV5-6 with TRBJ1-2; perhaps TRBD1 as D (5 bases). The CDR3 extends over 15 amino acids. V lost 6 bases and J 2 bases, leaving 17 bases between the germline ends. CDR1 is SGHDT, CDR2 YYEEEE, per germline. The CDR3 DNA sequence: TGTGCCAGCAACCGGGAGACAGATTGGAACTATGGCTACACCTTC. It translates to CASNRETDWNYGYTF.

CDR3 DNA: TGTGCCAGCAGCCTCCGCGGGCGTGGGGCCAACGTCCTGACTTTC. This sequence encodes CASSLRGRGANVLTF. The chain links TRBV5-4 to TRBJ2-6, with TRBD2 as a possible D gene (5 bases). The germline V and J ends were trimmed by 4 bases and 3 bases, with 11 bases remaining between them. Germline lookup yields CDR1 SGHNT and CDR2 YYREEE (reference sequence). The CDR3 runs to 15 residues. Complete variable domain (other parts from reference TRBV5-4 and TRBJ2-6): ETGVTQSPTHLIKTRGQQVTLRCSSQSGHNTVSWYQQALGQGPQFIFQYYREEENGRGNFPPRFSGLQFPNYSSELNVNALELDDSALYLCASSLRGRGANVLTFGAGSRLTVL.

The genes are TRBV3-1 and TRBJ2-7; no firm D call. This CDR3 is 13 amino acids long. The germline V and J ends were trimmed by 8 bases and 0 bases, with 11 bases remaining between them. Germline V gene data show CDR1 as LGHDT and CDR2 as YNNKEL (reference sequence). DNA of the CDR3: TGTGCCAGCCGCCTGGGGTACTCCTACGAGCAGTACTTC. It is translated as CASRLGYSYEQYF.

The J gene is TRBJ1-1, the V gene TRBV30; TRBD1 matches at 9 bases. V lost 3 bases and J lost 5; bases outside the gene matches: 1. Germline V CDR1 and CDR2: GTSNPN, SVGIG (reference sequence). The CDR3 extends over 12 amino acids. CDR3 bases: TGTGCCTGGAGCGGACAGGGGACTGAAGCTTTCTTT. The encoded protein is CAWSGQGTEAFF.

This chain joins TRBV20-1 and TRBJ2-5; D may be TRBD1 (6 bases). Between the trimmed V and J ends, which lost 4 bases and 2 bases, there was a span of 14 bases. CDR1 and CDR2 (germline): DFQATT, SNEGSKA (reference sequence). The CDR3 covers 14 residues. This chain's CDR3 is CSATPPDSQETQYF. The CDR3 DNA follows: TGCAGTGCTACACCCCCGGACAGTCAAGAGACCCAGTACTTC.

This clonotype came up once. CDR3 nucleotide sequence: TGTGCCACCAGCAGAGATCCCAGGACAGCCTCCAATGAGCAGTTCTTC. It yields the protein CATSRDPRTASNEQFF. V gene TRBV15 combines with J gene TRBJ2-1; tentatively, D is TRBD1 (6 bases). Trimming shortened V by 0 bases and J by 6 bases, and 15 bases separated the two germline ends. This CDR3 has 16 residues. Germline assignment: CDR1 LNHNV and CDR2 YYDKDF (reference sequence).

The chain has TRBV7-9 and TRBJ1-2, with a tentative D call TRBD1 (6 bases). CDR3 length: 16 residues. Germline CDR1 and CDR2: SEHNR and FQNEAQ (reference sequence). The V gene lost 4 bases and the J gene lost 3 bases, with 18 bases spanning the gap. For the CDR3, the DNA is TGTGCCAGCAGCTCCCGCAACAGGGCGGAAGACTATGGCTACACCTTC. Amino acid sequence: CASSSRNRAEDYGYTF. Using reference TRBV7-9 and TRBJ1-2 for the parts outside the CDR3, the full variable domain is DTGVSQNPRHKITKRGQNVTFRCDPISEHNRLYWYRQTLGQGPEFLTYFQNEAQLEKSRLLSDRFSAERPKGSFSTLEIQRTEQGDSAMYLCASSSRNRAEDYGYTFGSGTRLTVV.

The V call is TRBV11-2, the J call TRBJ2-5, with no clear D. V was cut by 2 bases and J by 1 base, with 8 bases left in between. Germline V gene data show CDR1 as SGHAT and CDR2 as FQNNGV. This CDR3 spans 14 amino acids. The CDR3 is CASSLWPSQETQYF. DNA of the CDR3: TGTGCCAGCAGCTTATGGCCCTCCCAAGAGACCCAGTACTTC.

The chain recombines TRBV27 with TRBJ1-2; D is perhaps TRBD1 (5 bases). The CDR3 runs to 12 residues. The V and J ends lost 8 bases and 10 bases respectively, with 17 bases between them. CDR1 is MNHEY, CDR2 SMNVEV, per germline (reference sequence). The CDR3, as DNA: TGTGCCAGCTCGGCCCGGGACCATACCTACACCTTC. It specifies CASSARDHTYTF.

The chain uses TRBV7-9 and TRBJ2-5; D not resolved. The ends were cut back, 4 bases at V and 4 bases at J, with 16 bases in the middle. This CDR3 has 15 residues. Per germline, CDR1 SEHNR and CDR2 FQNEAQ (reference sequence). CDR3 sequence reads: CASSSHPLDGETQYF. Written as DNA, the CDR3 is TGTGCCAGCAGCTCCCACCCGTTGGACGGAGAGACCCAGTACTTC.

The chain has TRBV9 and TRBJ2-7; TRBD1 might be the D (6 bases). The CDR3 runs to 16 residues. From germline, CDR1 is SGDLS and CDR2 YYNGEE. The ends were cut back, 3 bases at V and 4 bases at J, with 20 bases in the middle. CDR3 residues: CASSGRDPKGGYEQYF. The CDR3 DNA follows: TGTGCCAGCAGCGGAAGGGACCCAAAAGGGGGATACGAGCAGTACTTC.

This clonotype has more than one count but fewer than ten. This chain links TRBV12-3 or TRBV12-4 with TRBJ2-1; TRBD1 matches at 11 bases. V shed 4 bases, J shed 4 bases, and the junction held 3 bases outside the gene matches. The CDR3 runs 15 residues. Here the CDR3 DNA reads TGTGCCAGCAGTTCCGGGACAGGGGGTTACAATGAGCAGTTCTTC. Protein sequence: CASSSGTGGYNEQFF.

The table lists this clonotype with a few counts. V gene TRBV3-1 combines with J gene TRBJ2-7, with D possibly matching TRBD2 (5 bases). The germline CDR1 and CDR2 sequences are LGHDT and YNNKEL (reference sequence). Trimming took off 5 bases at V and 0 bases at J, with 5 bases between the two ends. This CDR3 has 12 residues. The CDR3 sequence: CASSGSSYEQYF. The DNA of the CDR3 is TGTGCCAGCAGCGGGAGCTCCTACGAGCAGTACTTC.

In DNA, the CDR3 is TGTGCCAGCAGCCCCCTGGGGCAGTCTATGGGGTACTTC. Amino acid sequence: CASSPLGQSMGYF. The chain has TRBV7-9 and TRBJ2-7, with D perhaps TRBD1 (5 bases). The CDR3 consists of 13 residues. From germline, CDR1 is SEHNR and CDR2 FQNEAQ (reference sequence). Trimming stripped 5 bases from V and 12 bases from J, with 20 bases between.

The chain is built from TRBV20-1 and TRBJ2-5; possibly TRBD1 for D (5 bases). The germline V gene encodes CDR1 DFQATT and CDR2 SNEGSKA (reference sequence). V dropped 5 bases and J dropped 3 bases, with 31 bases sitting between them. The CDR3 has 19 amino acids. The CDR3 region is CSASQHMVGHNAEEETQYF. In DNA form, the CDR3 reads TGCAGTGCTTCCCAACATATGGTGGGGCATAACGCCGAAGAAGAGACCCAGTACTTC.

V usage is TRBV12-3 or TRBV12-4 and J usage is TRBJ2-7, with D uncertain. This CDR3 is 12 amino acids long. V lost 2 bases and J lost 7, with 9 bases in between. The CDR3 sequence is CASSLIGMEQYF. In DNA form, the CDR3 reads TGTGCCAGCAGTTTAATAGGGATGGAGCAGTACTTC.

The chain recombines TRBV20-1 with TRBJ2-1; no clear D gene. The CDR3 runs 13 residues. The germline gives CDR1 DFQATT, CDR2 SNEGSKA (reference sequence). V was shortened by 5 bases and J by 2 bases, with 10 bases between the two germline ends. The CDR3, as DNA: TGCAGTGCTGTGGGTAGAACCTACAATGAGCAGTTCTTC. Protein sequence: CSAVGRTYNEQFF.

The gene calls are TRBV2 and TRBJ2-1, with 10 bases lining up with TRBD1. The CDR3 totals 17 residues. Unmatched junction bases numbered 9, after V lost 2 bases and J lost 5 bases. In germline, CDR1 is SNHLY, CDR2 FYNNEI. The CDR3 bases are TGTGCCAGCAGTGAATTTTTCGGGGGACAGGGGAACAATGAGCAGTTCTTC. It yields the protein CASSEFFGGQGNNEQFF.

This clonotype was seen only a few times. The chain couples TRBV25-1 to TRBJ1-5; D is ambiguous. CDR1 is MGHDK, CDR2 SYGVNS, per germline. This CDR3 comprises 13 residues. The germline V and J ends were trimmed by 4 bases and 0 bases, with 4 bases remaining between them. Here the CDR3 reads CASSVGSNQPQHF. CDR3 coding DNA: TGTGCCAGCAGTGTCGGTAGCAATCAGCCCCAGCATTTT.

J is TRBJ1-5 and V is TRBV12-3 or TRBV12-4; D is unclear. The V end lost 5 bases, the J end lost 7 bases, and 12 bases lay between the germline ends. This CDR3 comprises 13 residues. CDR3 amino acids: CASSRTVKQPQHF. CDR3 DNA: TGTGCCAGCAGTCGGACCGTAAAGCAGCCCCAGCATTTT.

The V call is TRBV9, the J call TRBJ2-5; D gene uncertain. CDR1 is SGDLS, CDR2 YYNGEE, per germline. Trimming cost V 0 bases and J 1 base, with 4 bases left between them. This CDR3 region has 13 residues. CDR3 bases: TGTGCCAGCAGCGTAGGGTTCCAAGAGACCCAGTACTTC. Amino acids: CASSVGFQETQYF.

V usage is TRBV7-9 and J usage is TRBJ1-1, with D tentatively TRBD1 (5 bases). Trimming removed 5 bases at V and 0 bases at J, with 13 bases between. Germline loops: CDR1 SEHNR, CDR2 FQNEAQ (reference sequence). The CDR3 spans 15 residues. CDR3 protein: CASSGPAQVNTEAFF. In DNA, the CDR3 is TGTGCCAGCAGCGGACCGGCACAGGTGAACACTGAAGCTTTCTTT.

The chain uses TRBV20-1 and TRBJ2-1; no clear D. This CDR3 region has 15 residues. Between the trimmed V and J ends, which lost 0 bases and 8 bases, there was a span of 17 bases. The germline V gene encodes CDR1 DFQATT and CDR2 SNEGSKA (reference sequence). The CDR3 DNA follows: TGCAGTGCTAGAGACCCCCTAAAGGAGTCGCATGAGCAGTTCTTC. It specifies CSARDPLKESHEQFF.

The CDR3, as DNA: TGTGCCAGCAGCTCCCTCAGGGGACAGGGTATATGGCAGCCCCAGCATTTT. Its translation is CASSSLRGQGIWQPQHF. The chain uses TRBV6-2 or TRBV6-3 and TRBJ1-5; 9 nucleotides align to TRBD1. V lost 6 bases, J lost 7 bases, and 16 bases stayed unmatched. The CDR3 is 17 amino acids. Germline lookup yields CDR1 MNHEY and CDR2 SVGEGT.